Listed below are T cell receptor beta chains from one sample, sequenced in a study of technical replicates of blood from several donors. The repertoire was sequenced with immunoSEQ multiplex PCR; TCRdb's copy has only in-frame clones and lacks some. The sample shows some 80,000 clones, approximately 90% of them seen only once. Material: T cells isolated from PBMCs. The receptors shown here come from a human donor in good health. The CDR3 runs from the conserved cysteine through the conserved F or W. The D gene is left open where the match is weak. The listing skips clone size in some rows; elsewhere it reads once, few, many or a size class.

>NA|NA|TRBV28|TRBJ2-5
TGTGCCAGCAGTTTTTTTTCAGGGAGGAAGACCCAGTACTTC
CASSFFSGRKTQYF
>TRBD1|NA|TRBV29-1|TRBJ2-1
TGCAGCGTTGAGAGGACAGGGCGTGAGCAGTTCTTC
CSVERTGREQFF
>TRBD2|NA|TRBV2|TRBJ2-7
TGTGCCAGCAGGGGAGGGACTAGCACTCCAGAGCAGTACTTC
CASRGGTSTPEQYF
>NA|NA|TRBV29-1|TRBJ2-7
TGCAGCGACCCTGACAGGTCTTGTTACGAGCAGTACTTC
CSDPDRSCYEQYF
>TRBD1|NA|TRBV27|TRBJ1-2
TGTGCCAGCAGTTTAGGGGGACAGCTCTATGGCTACACCTTC
CASSLGGQLYGYTF
>NA|NA|TRBV11-3|TRBJ2-7
TGTGCCAGCAGCTTAGTTCGACAGGGTGGGGAGGTTTACGAGCAGTACTTC
CASSLVRQGGEVYEQYF
>TRBD2|NA|TRBV4-2|TRBJ2-3
TGTGCCAGCAGCCAAGCTCTAGCGGGGGGCACAGATACGCAGTATTTT
CASSQALAGGTDTQYF
>NA|NA|TRBV7-9|TRBJ2-6
TGTGCCAGCCTATTAGTAGGGGCTGGGGCCAACGTCCTGACTTTC
CASLLVGAGANVLTF
>NA|NA|TRBV11-3|TRBJ2-7
TGTGCCAGCAGCTTAGGGGCCCGCTCCTACGAGCAGTACTTC
CASSLGARSYEQYF
>TRBD1|NA|TRBV6-1|TRBJ2-3
TGTGCCAGTAACGTTCCGGGACAGGGATCAGATACGCAGTATTTT
CASNVPGQGSDTQYF
>TRBD2|few|TRBV7-2|TRBJ2-5
TGTGCCAGCAGCCTCTCCGGGACTAGCGGAGATGTCGAGACCCAGTACTTC
CASSLSGTSGDVETQYF
>TRBD1|NA|TRBV2|TRBJ2-7
TGTGCCAGCAGTTATGAGACAGGGATGGGCAAGTACTTC
CASSYETGMGKYF
>TRBD2|NA|TRBV27|TRBJ2-1
TGTGCCAGCAGTCCCGGGACTAGCCTTTACAATGAGCAGTTCTTC
CASSPGTSLYNEQFF
>NA|NA|TRBV10-3|TRBJ2-5
TGTGCCATTTCTACAGGGGAGGCGGAGACCCAGTACTTC
CAISTGEAETQYF
>TRBD1|NA|TRBV18|TRBJ1-5
TGTGCCAGCTCGTCTACGACAGGGGGAAGCAATCAGCCCCAGCATTTT
CASSSTTGGSNQPQHF
>TRBD1|once|TRBV10-3|TRBJ1-2
TGTGCCGTAAGTAAGACACTAGGACAGGAGATCTATGGCTACACCTTC
CAVSKTLGQEIYGYTF
>TRBD2|NA|TRBV19|TRBJ2-7
TGTGCCAGTAGGATGGCGGGGGGCTACGAGCAGTACTTC
CASRMAGGYEQYF
>NA|NA|TRBV5-4|TRBJ2-7
TGTGCCAGCAGCTGGGGAAGGGGGGAGGGCCTCCCCCACGAGCAGTACTTC
CASSWGRGEGLPHEQYF
>TRBD1|NA|TRBV5-5|TRBJ1-4
TGTGCCAGCAGCCAAACCGGGACAGGGGCTATGGTAGGGGAAAAACTGTTTTTT
CASSQTGTGAMVGEKLFF
>TRBD1|NA|TRBV11-3|TRBJ1-6
TGTGCCAGCCGTCAGGGGGCGTCGGGCTATAATTCACCCCTCCACTTT
CASRQGASGYNSPLHF
>NA|NA|TRBV15|TRBJ2-5
TGTGCCACCAGCAGAGTAGACAGACAAGAGACCCAGTACTTC
CATSRVDRQETQYF
>NA|NA|TRBV19|TRBJ1-5
TGTGCCAGTAGGGAGGGAAGGCAGCCCCAGCATTTT
CASREGRQPQHF
>TRBD2|NA|TRBV7-3|TRBJ2-2
TGTGCCAGCAGGGAACTAAACGGGGGGGACACCGGGGAGCTGTTTTTT
CASRELNGGDTGELFF
>TRBD1|few|TRBV2|TRBJ1-5
TGTGCCAGCAGCCCCGGACAGGTTCTCAATCAGCCCCAGCATTTT
CASSPGQVLNQPQHF